The clone carrying this T cell receptor (beta chain) was detected only once. Its antigen is undetermined. CDR3 length: 12 residues. The ends were cut back, 3 bases at V and 7 bases at J, with 10 bases in the middle. Germline V CDR1 and CDR2: SQVTM, ANQGSEA. The sample comes from a study of T cell repertoires in cytomegalovirus infection. TCRdb re-called the reads with MiXCR, one entry per CDR3 protein. The repertoire holds roughly 110,000 distinct CDR3 sequences, with around 31% as singletons. Overall study findings and caveats: HLA-C-restricted CMV clonotypes gave the most frequent clonotype in two of eight donors. CMV carriers having the relevant HLA were flagged by cumulative public TCR beta family frequency.

The TCR was taken from a human donor in good health (CMV status not recorded). Some clones in this sample may be carry-over from other donors' samples. Sequencing used CD8+ T cells from cultured PBMCs, obtained from culture after CMV antigen stimulation. This chain uses TRBV29-1 with TRBJ2-1; the D is unclear. The CDR3 here is CSVDWVNNEQFF. CDR3 DNA sequence: TGCAGCGTTGATTGGGTGAATAATGAGCAGTTCTTC.